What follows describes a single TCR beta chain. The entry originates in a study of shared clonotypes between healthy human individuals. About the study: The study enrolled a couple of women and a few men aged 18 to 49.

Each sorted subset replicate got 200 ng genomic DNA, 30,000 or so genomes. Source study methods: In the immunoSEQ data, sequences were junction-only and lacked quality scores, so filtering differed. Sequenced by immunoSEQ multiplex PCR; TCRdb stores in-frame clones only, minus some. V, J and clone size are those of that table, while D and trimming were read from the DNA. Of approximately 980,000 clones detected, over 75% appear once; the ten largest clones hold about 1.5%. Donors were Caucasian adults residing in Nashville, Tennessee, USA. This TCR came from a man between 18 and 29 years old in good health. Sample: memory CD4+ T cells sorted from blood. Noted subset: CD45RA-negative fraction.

CDR3 sequence reads: CASTLGEYGNTIYF. Here the CDR3 DNA reads TGTGCCAGCACCCTAGGGGAATACGGAAACACCATATATTTT. This chain links TRBV6-6 with TRBJ1-3; D may be TRBD1 (5 bases). Germline CDR1 reads MNHNY; CDR2 reads SVGAGI (reference sequence). CDR3 length: 14 amino acids. V was clipped by 7 bases and J by 4 bases, with 14 bases between them.